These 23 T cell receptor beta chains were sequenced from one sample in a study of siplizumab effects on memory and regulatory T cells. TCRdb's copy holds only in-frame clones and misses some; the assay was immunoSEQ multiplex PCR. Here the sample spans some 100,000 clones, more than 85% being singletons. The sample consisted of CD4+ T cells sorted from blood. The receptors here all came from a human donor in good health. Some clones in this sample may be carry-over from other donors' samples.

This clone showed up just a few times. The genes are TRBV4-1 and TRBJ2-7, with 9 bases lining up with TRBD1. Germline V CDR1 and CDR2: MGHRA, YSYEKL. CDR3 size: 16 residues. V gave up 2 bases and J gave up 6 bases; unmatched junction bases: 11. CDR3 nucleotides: TGCGCCAGCAGCCAATCTGTGGGGACAGGGTTGGGCGAGCAGTACTTC. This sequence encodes CASSQSVGTGLGEQYF.

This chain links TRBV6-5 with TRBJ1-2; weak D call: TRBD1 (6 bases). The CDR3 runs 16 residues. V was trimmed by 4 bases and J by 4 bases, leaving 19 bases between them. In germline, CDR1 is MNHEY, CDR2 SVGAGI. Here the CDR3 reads CASSFGLGGGGYGYTF. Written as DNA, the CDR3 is TGTGCCAGCAGTTTCGGACTCGGGGGAGGGGGCTATGGCTACACCTTC.

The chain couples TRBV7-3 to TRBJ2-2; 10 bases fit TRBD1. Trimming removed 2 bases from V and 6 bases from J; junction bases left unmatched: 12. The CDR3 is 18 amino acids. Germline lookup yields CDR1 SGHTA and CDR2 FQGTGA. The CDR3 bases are TGTGCCAGCAGCTTACATCCGCCCGACAGGGGGCTTGCCGGGGAGCTGTTTTTT. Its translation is CASSLHPPDRGLAGELFF. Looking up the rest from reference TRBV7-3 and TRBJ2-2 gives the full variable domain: GAGVSQTPSNKVTEKGKYVELRCDPISGHTALYWYRQSLGQGPEFLIYFQGTGAADDSGLPNDRFFAVRPEGSVSTLKIQRTERGDSAVYLCASSLHPPDRGLAGELFFGEGSRLTVL.

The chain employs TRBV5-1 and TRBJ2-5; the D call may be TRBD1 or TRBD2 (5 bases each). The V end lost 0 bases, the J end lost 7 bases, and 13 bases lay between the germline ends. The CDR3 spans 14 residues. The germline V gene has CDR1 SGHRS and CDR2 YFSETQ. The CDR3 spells CASSLGQGRGTQYF. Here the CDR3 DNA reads TGCGCCAGCAGCTTGGGTCAGGGCCGGGGGACCCAGTACTTC.

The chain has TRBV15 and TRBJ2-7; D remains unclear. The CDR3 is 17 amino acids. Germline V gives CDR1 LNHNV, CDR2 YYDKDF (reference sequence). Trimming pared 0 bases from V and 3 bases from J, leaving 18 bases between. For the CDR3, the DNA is TGTGCCACCAGCAGAGATGGTGGTGGTGGTGCGCTCTACGAGCAGTACTTC. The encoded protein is CATSRDGGGGALYEQYF.

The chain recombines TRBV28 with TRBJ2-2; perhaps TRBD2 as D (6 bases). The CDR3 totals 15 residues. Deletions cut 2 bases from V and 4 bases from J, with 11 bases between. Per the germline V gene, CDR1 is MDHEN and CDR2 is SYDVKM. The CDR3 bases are TGTGCCAGCAGTTTAGGGGGGACCGGCACCGGGGAGCTGTTTTTT. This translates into CASSLGGTGTGELFF.

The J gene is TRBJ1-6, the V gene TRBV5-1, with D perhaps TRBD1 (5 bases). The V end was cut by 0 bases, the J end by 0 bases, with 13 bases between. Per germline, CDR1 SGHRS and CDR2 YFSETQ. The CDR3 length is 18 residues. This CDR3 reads CASSLVGPRASYNSPLHF. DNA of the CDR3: TGCGCCAGCAGCTTGGTAGGCCCCAGGGCCTCCTATAATTCACCCCTCCACTTT. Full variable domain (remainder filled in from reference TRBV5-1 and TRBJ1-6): KAGVTQTPRYLIKTRGQQVTLSCSPISGHRSVSWYQQTPGQGLQFLFEYFSETQRNKGNFPGRFSGRQFSNSRSEMNVSTLELGDSALYLCASSLVGPRASYNSPLHFGNGTRLTVT.

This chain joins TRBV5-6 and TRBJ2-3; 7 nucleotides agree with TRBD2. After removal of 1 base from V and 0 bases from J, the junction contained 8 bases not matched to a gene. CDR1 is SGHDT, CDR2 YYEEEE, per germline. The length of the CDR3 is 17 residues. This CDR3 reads CASSLMGGDRSTDTQYF. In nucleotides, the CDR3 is TGTGCCAGCAGCTTGATGGGGGGGGACCGGAGCACAGATACGCAGTATTTT.

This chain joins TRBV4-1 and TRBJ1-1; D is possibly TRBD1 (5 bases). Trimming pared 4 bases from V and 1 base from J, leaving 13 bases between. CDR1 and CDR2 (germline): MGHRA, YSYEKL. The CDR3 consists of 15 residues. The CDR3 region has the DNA TGCGCCAGCAGCCGGGGGACTGCTCCGAACACTGAAGCTTTCTTT. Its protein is CASSRGTAPNTEAFF.

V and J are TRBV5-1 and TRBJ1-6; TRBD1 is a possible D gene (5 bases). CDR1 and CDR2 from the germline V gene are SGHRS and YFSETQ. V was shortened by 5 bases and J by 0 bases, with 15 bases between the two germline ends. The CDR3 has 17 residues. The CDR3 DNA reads TGCGCCAGCAGGGCCGGGACGGCGAGCTCCTATAATTCACCCCTCCACTTT. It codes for CASRAGTASSYNSPLHF.

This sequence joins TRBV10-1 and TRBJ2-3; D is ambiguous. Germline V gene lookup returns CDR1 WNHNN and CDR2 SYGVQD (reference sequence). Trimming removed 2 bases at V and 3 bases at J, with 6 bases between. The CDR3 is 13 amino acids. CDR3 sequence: CASSEGGTDTQYF. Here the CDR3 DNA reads TGCGCCAGCAGTGAGGGCGGAACAGATACGCAGTATTTT.

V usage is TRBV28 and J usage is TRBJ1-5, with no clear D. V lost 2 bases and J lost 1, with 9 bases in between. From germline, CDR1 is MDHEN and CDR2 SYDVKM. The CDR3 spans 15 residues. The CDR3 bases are TGTGCCAGCAGTTTAAAAGGGTTCAGCAATCAGCCCCAGCATTTT. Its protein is CASSLKGFSNQPQHF.

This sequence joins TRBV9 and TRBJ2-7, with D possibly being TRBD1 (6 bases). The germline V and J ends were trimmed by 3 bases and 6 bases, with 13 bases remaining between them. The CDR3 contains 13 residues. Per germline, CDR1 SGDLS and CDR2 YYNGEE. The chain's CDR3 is CASSEQGLGEQYF. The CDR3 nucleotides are TGTGCCAGCAGCGAACAGGGTCTGGGCGAGCAGTACTTC.

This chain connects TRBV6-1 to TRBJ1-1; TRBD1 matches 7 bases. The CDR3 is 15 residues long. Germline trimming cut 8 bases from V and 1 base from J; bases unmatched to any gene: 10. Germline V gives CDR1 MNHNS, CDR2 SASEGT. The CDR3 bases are TGTGCCAGCTTCAGGGGGGCAACCCCGAACACTGAAGCTTTCTTT. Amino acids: CASFRGATPNTEAFF.

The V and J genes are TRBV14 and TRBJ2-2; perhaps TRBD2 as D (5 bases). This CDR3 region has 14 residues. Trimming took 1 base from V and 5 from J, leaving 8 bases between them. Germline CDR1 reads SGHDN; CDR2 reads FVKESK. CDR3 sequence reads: CASSQASLTGELFF. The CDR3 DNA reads TGTGCCAGCAGCCAAGCTAGCTTGACCGGGGAGCTGTTTTTT.

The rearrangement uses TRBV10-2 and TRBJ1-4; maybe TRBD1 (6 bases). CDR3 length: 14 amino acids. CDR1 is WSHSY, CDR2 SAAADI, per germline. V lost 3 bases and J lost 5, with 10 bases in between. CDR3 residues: CASSEQGSNEKLFF. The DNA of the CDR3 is TGCGCCAGCAGTGAACAGGGAAGCAATGAAAAACTGTTTTTT.

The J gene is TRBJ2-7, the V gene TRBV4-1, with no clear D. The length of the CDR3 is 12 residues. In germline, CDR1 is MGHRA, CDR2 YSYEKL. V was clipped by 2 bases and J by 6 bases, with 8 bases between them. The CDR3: CASSQTVGEQYF. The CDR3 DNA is TGCGCCAGCAGCCAAACTGTAGGCGAGCAGTACTTC.

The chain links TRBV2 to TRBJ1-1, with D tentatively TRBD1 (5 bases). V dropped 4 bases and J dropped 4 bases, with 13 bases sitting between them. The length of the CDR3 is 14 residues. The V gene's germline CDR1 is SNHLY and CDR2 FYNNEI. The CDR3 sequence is CASSGGDVVTEAFF. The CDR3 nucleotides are TGTGCCAGCAGTGGGGGGGACGTGGTCACTGAAGCTTTCTTT. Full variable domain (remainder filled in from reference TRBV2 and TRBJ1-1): EPEVTQTPSHQVTQMGQEVILRCVPISNHLYFYWYRQILGQKVEFLVSFYNNEISEKSEIFDDQFSVERPDGSNFTLKIRSTKLEDSAMYFCASSGGDVVTEAFFGQGTRLTVV.

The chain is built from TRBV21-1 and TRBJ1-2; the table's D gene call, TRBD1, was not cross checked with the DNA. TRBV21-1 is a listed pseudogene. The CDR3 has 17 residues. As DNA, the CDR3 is TGTGCCAGCACCCCGGCCCCCCCGACAGGGAGGAACTATGGCTACACCTTC. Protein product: CASTPAPPTGRNYGYTF.

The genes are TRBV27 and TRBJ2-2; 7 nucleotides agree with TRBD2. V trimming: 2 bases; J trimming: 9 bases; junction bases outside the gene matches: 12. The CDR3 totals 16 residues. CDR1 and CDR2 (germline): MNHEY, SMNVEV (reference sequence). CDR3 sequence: CASSLSGGGPVRELFF. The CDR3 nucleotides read TGTGCCAGCAGTTTAAGTGGGGGAGGGCCGGTCCGGGAGCTGTTTTTT.

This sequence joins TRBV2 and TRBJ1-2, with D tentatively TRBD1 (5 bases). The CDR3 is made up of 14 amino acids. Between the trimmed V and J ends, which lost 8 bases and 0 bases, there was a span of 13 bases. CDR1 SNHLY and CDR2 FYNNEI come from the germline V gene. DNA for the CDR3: TGTGCCAGCGGATCGACAGTATCTAACTATGGCTACACCTTC. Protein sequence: CASGSTVSNYGYTF.

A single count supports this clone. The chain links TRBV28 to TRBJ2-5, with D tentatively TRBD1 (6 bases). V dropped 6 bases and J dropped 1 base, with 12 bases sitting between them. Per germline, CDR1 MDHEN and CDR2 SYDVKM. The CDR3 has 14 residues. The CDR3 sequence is CASRWDTSQETQYF. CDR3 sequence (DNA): TGTGCCAGCAGATGGGACACCTCCCAAGAGACCCAGTACTTC.

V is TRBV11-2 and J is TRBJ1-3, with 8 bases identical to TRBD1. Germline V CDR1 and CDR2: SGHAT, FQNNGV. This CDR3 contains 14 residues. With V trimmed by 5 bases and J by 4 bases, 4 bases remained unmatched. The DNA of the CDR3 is TGTGCCAGCAGCGCCCACAGGGGGGGAAACACCATATATTTT. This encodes CASSAHRGGNTIYF.